The entry that follows covers one TCR beta chain sequence. The table came from immunoSEQ multiplex PCR; TCRdb's copy has only in-frame clones and leaves some out. The profile covers 150,000 to 200,000 clones, with about 88% appearing a single time and 0.99% taken by the ten largest. CDR1 is SGHRS and CDR2 is YFSETQ in the germline V gene. The trim removed 8 bases at V and 2 bases at J, leaving 14 bases unmatched. The CDR3 is 18 amino acids. This record comes from a study of blood T cell repertoires in COVID-19. Study at large: Acute and convalescent COVID-19 samples came from the United States, Italy and Spain. PBMCs, B-cell-depleted T cells, or T cells were the source of the cDNA or gDNA that made up the material.

This TCR was recovered from a man aged 18 to 35 with acute or convalescent COVID-19. This sequence joins TRBV5-1 and TRBJ2-5, with TRBD2 matching 14 bases. What was sequenced was peripheral blood. CDR3 in DNA: TGCGCCAGTCGTAGGGCCGGGACTAGCGGGGGACAGCAAGAGACCCAGTACTTC. Translation gives CASRRAGTSGGQQETQYF.